Reported below is one TCR beta chain. These data originate in a study of blood T cell repertoires in COVID-19. Study in general: The study drew acute and convalescent COVID-19 samples from the United States, Italy and Spain.

Trimming took 0 bases from V and 0 from J, leaving 10 bases between them. CDR3 size: 16 residues. Germline loops: CDR1 SGHNT, CDR2 YYREEE (reference sequence). Adults between roughly 18 and 95 years of age took part from some 25 US areas. Cohorts were determined from participant-reported clinical history. TCRdb's table, derived via immunoSEQ multiplex PCR, lists solely in-frame clones and lacks some. The profile shows approximately 250,000 clones, 75% to 90% of them singletons. The V call is TRBV5-4, the J call TRBJ2-1; D gene unclear. The sequencing input was PBMCs or T cells enriched from blood (not recorded which). This clonotype was sampled from a woman in her twenties or thirties with acute COVID-19. CDR3 sequence: CASSLDGESSYNEQFF. CDR3 sequence (DNA): TGTGCCAGCAGCTTGGACGGAGAGAGCTCCTACAATGAGCAGTTCTTC.